Listed below are T cell receptor beta chains from one sample, sequenced in a study of blood T cell repertoires in COVID-19. Data came from immunoSEQ multiplex PCR; TCRdb stores just in-frame clones and leaves some out. The sample has 150,000 to 200,000 clones, just over 90% seen once. Input material: peripheral blood. The receptors come from a woman aged 55-70 years with COVID-19, enrolled during active disease. The CDR3 runs from the conserved cysteine through the conserved F or W. A D gene is named only where the DNA matches it firmly. The listing skips clone size in some rows; elsewhere it reads once, few, many or a size class.

clone size,D gene,J gene,V gene,CDR3 DNA,CDR3 protein
NA,NA,TRBJ1-2,TRBV18,TGTGCCAGCTCACCGGCGGAGCTCTATGGCTACACCTTC,CASSPAELYGYTF
NA,NA,TRBJ1-5,TRBV11-3,TGTGCCAGCAGCATCCCTCTACTGACGCGGGGCAATCAGCCCCAGCATTTT,CASSIPLLTRGNQPQHF
NA,NA,TRBJ1-1,TRBV20-1,TGCAGCGTAAGAGGGAACACTGAAGCTTTCTTT,CSVRGNTEAFF
NA,NA,TRBJ1-4,TRBV15,TGTGCCACCAGCAGTGATATAAGGAGACTGTTTTTT,CATSSDIRRLFF
NA,NA,TRBJ1-1,TRBV7-6,TGTGCCAGCAGCTCATGGACAGAGAACACTGAAGCTTTCTTT,CASSSWTENTEAFF
NA,NA,TRBJ2-4,TRBV7-3,TGTGCCAGCAGCTTATCCGGGACCGGGGGCATTCAGTACTTC,CASSLSGTGGIQYF
NA,NA,TRBJ1-4,TRBV6-4,TGTGCCAGCAGTGACGCGGCCCGATCCCTTGCAACTAATGAAAAACTGTTTTTT,CASSDAARSLATNEKLFF
NA,NA,TRBJ2-3,TRBV6-5,TGTGCCAGCAGCAGGGGAGAAGATACGCAGTATTTT,CASSRGEDTQYF
NA,TRBD1,TRBJ2-3,TRBV6-5,TGTGCCAGCAGTTACTCCTCAGGGACAGGGGCGCAGTATTTT,CASSYSSGTGAQYF
NA,TRBD2,TRBJ2-7,TRBV6-2/TRBV6-3,TGTGCCAGCAGTTATGTGTGGCGGGGGATCCTGCCCGGGGGCGAGCAGTACTTC,CASSYVWRGILPGGEQYF
NA,TRBD2,TRBJ2-1,TRBV10-3,TGTGCCATCAGGGTGGAGGGTAGCGGGGGCCTCTACGGTGAGCAGTTCTTC,CAIRVEGSGGLYGEQFF
NA,NA,TRBJ2-3,TRBV10-3,TGTGCCATCAGTGACAGGGTCAACACAGATACGCAGTATTTT,CAISDRVNTDTQYF
NA,TRBD1,TRBJ1-6,TRBV3-1/TRBV3-2,TGTGCCAGCAGCCAAGGCAGGGGGTCCAATTCACCCCTCCACTTT,CASSQGRGSNSPLHF
NA,NA,TRBJ1-2,TRBV6-1,TGTGCCAGCAGTGATTCCCTCTATGGCTACACCTTC,CASSDSLYGYTF
NA,NA,TRBJ1-4,TRBV4-1,TGCGCCAGCAGCCAAGTTATTGCAACTAATGAAAAACTGTTTTTT,CASSQVIATNEKLFF
NA,TRBD1,TRBJ2-2,TRBV19,TGTGCCAGTAGTAACGGACAGGGGGTCGCGAACACCGGGGAGCTGTTTTTT,CASSNGQGVANTGELFF
NA,NA,TRBJ2-3,TRBV5-5,TGTGCCAGCAGCTTTGGGGGGGCCCCGGATACGCAGTATTTT,CASSFGGAPDTQYF
NA,TRBD1,TRBJ2-7,TRBV7-2,TGTGCCAGCAGCCAAGACAGGGGCAGCTCCTACGAGCAGTACTTC,CASSQDRGSSYEQYF
NA,TRBD1,TRBJ1-5,TRBV2,TGTGCCAGCCGAGGGACAGGGGGCGATCAGCCCCAGCATTTT,CASRGTGGDQPQHF
NA,NA,TRBJ2-1,TRBV7-2,TGTGCCAGCAGCTTAGAACTAGCCTCCTACAATGAGCAGTTCTTC,CASSLELASYNEQFF
NA,TRBD2,TRBJ2-3,TRBV7-3,TGTGCCAGCAGCTTATCGGGACTAGCGGGCACAGATACGCAGTATTTT,CASSLSGLAGTDTQYF
NA,TRBD1,TRBJ1-1,TRBV19,TGTGCCAGTATAGCAGGGGGCGTAAACACTGAAGCTTTCTTT,CASIAGGVNTEAFF
few,NA,TRBJ1-5,TRBV7-8,TGTGCCAGCAGCTTGTTCCAGGCCGTGGATCAGCCCCAGCATTTT,CASSLFQAVDQPQHF
NA,TRBD2,TRBJ2-1,TRBV19,TGTGCCAGTAGGGGTAGCGGGGCTGGGGGTGAGCAGTTCTTC,CASRGSGAGGEQFF
NA,TRBD1,TRBJ2-3,TRBV6-2/TRBV6-3,TGTGCCAGCAGTTACCCCCGGGACAGGGTATCATCCAGCACAGATACGCAGTATTTT,CASSYPRDRVSSSTDTQYF
NA,TRBD1,TRBJ1-4,TRBV12-3/TRBV12-4,TGTGCCAGCAGTTCAAATACAGGGGTAAAACTGTTTTTT,CASSSNTGVKLFF
once,TRBD1,TRBJ2-3,TRBV9,TGTGCCAGCAGCGTCGGGACAGGTCCCACAGATACGCAGTATTTT,CASSVGTGPTDTQYF
NA,TRBD2,TRBJ2-1,TRBV6-2/TRBV6-3,TGTGCCAGCAGTTCACGGACTAGCGGGGGGTACAATGAGCAGTTCTTC,CASSSRTSGGYNEQFF
NA,NA,TRBJ2-7,TRBV6-1,TGTGCCAGCAGTGAAAGGGACACCTACGAGCAGTACTTC,CASSERDTYEQYF
NA,TRBD1,TRBJ2-1,TRBV19,TGTGCCAGTAGTCCCGACCGGACAGGGTTTGGTGATGAGCAGTTCTTC,CASSPDRTGFGDEQFF
NA,NA,TRBJ1-5,TRBV4-1,TGCGCCAGCAGCCAAGGGCCGAATCAGCCCCAGCATTTT,CASSQGPNQPQHF
NA,TRBD1,TRBJ1-5,TRBV10-3,TGTGCCATCAGCGACAGGGTCGATAGCAATCAGCCCCAGCATTTT,CAISDRVDSNQPQHF
once,NA,TRBJ1-5,TRBV7-2,TGTGCCAGCAGCTCTAGGGGGGGACAACAGCCCCAGCATTTT,CASSSRGGQQPQHF
NA,NA,TRBJ1-5,TRBV27,TGTGCCAGCAGTTTAGGAGGGAGCAATCAGCCCCAGCATTTT,CASSLGGSNQPQHF
NA,TRBD1,TRBJ2-1,TRBV12-3/TRBV12-4,TGTGCCAGCAGTCGACAGGGTCCGAATGAGCAGTTCTTC,CASSRQGPNEQFF
NA,TRBD1,TRBJ1-2,TRBV5-1,TGCGCCAGCAGCTTGGGCGGGACAGACTATGGCTACACCTTC,CASSLGGTDYGYTF
NA,NA,TRBJ2-7,TRBV6-6,TGTGCCAGCAGTTACGGAGGCGAGCAGTACTTC,CASSYGGEQYF
NA,TRBD1,TRBJ2-7,TRBV5-1,TGCGCCAGCAGCTTGGAGGGCAGGGGGTCGCGCGAGCAGTACTTC,CASSLEGRGSREQYF
NA,TRBD1,TRBJ2-3,TRBV7-9,TGTGCCAGCAGCTCCGGGACAGGGGAGTCAGATACGCAGTATTTT,CASSSGTGESDTQYF
NA,NA,TRBJ1-6,TRBV4-1,TGCGCCAGCAGCCAAGAGCCAACACCCAATAATTCACCCCTCCACTTT,CASSQEPTPNNSPLHF
NA,TRBD1,TRBJ2-3,TRBV11-2,TGTGCCAGCAGCGCAATAGGGGGAACCGGACAGGGTTTCGAATATTTT,CASSAIGGTGQGFEYF
NA,TRBD1,TRBJ1-4,TRBV29-1,TGCAGCGTTGGACAGGGAGTTCATGAAAAACTGTTTTTT,CSVGQGVHEKLFF
once,NA,TRBJ1-5,TRBV13,TGTGCCAGCAGCTTATATAGCAATCAGCCCCAGCATTTT,CASSLYSNQPQHF
NA,TRBD1,TRBJ1-2,TRBV5-4,TGTGCCAGCAGCTTGCCGACAGGGGGCGCCCAGGAACGTGGCTACACCTTC,CASSLPTGGAQERGYTF
NA,TRBD2,TRBJ2-2,TRBV5-1,TGCGCCAGCAGCTCTTTAGCGGGGGGGAACACCGGGGAGCTGTTTTTT,CASSSLAGGNTGELFF
NA,NA,TRBJ2-5,TRBV15,TGTGCCACCAGCGGACGACTCCGACAGGCCCAAGAGACCCAGTACTTC,CATSGRLRQAQETQYF
NA,TRBD2,TRBJ2-3,TRBV4-3,TGCGCCAGCAGCCTTAATGCCGGGGGGGCAGATACGCAGTATTTT,CASSLNAGGADTQYF
once,TRBD1,TRBJ1-5,TRBV3-1/TRBV3-2,TGTGCCAGCGGAGGACAGGGGGTGGGTCAGCCCCAGCATTTT,CASGGQGVGQPQHF
NA,TRBD1,TRBJ1-1,TRBV10-3,TGTGCCATCAGCTCGACAGGGTTGAACACTGAAGCTTTCTTT,CAISSTGLNTEAFF
NA,NA,TRBJ1-5,TRBV18,TGTGCCAGCTCACCACTGGCAGGCAATCAGCCCCAGCATTTT,CASSPLAGNQPQHF
NA,NA,TRBJ1-2,TRBV6-5,TGTGCCAGCATCTCAAACCCCGGGTTTTCTGGCTACACCTTC,CASISNPGFSGYTF
NA,TRBD2,TRBJ2-7,TRBV6-5,TGTGCCAGCAGTCGGACTAGCGGTGACTACGAGCAGTACTTC,CASSRTSGDYEQYF